Detailed here is one TCR beta chain. Its antigen remains unidentified. This record comes from a study of identifying expanded T cells in peripheral blood. Healthy donors had no documented immune events, such as infections, while sampled. Measured with immunoSEQ multiplex PCR; TCRdb has only the in-frame clones, and not every one. This sample carries approximately 140,000 clones, around 88% of them seen once, and the ten largest clones take 7.5% to 8.5%. General study points: Differentially abundant clones: approximately 1.3 between replicates, 16.4 at roughly 2 weeks, less than 20 at four. Clone count variance between roughly two-week samples rose with total template count.

The TCR comes from a person aged 18 to 75 in good health. The sequenced material came from blood.

The CDR3 DNA reads as TGTGCCAGCGTACCCTCCGGGACAGGTGTCTATGGCTACACCTTC. This encodes CASVPSGTGVYGYTF. The chain carries TRBV6-1 and TRBJ1-2; 8 nucleotides match TRBD1. The CDR3 loop spans 15 amino acids. The ends lost 8 bases at V and 4 bases at J; junction bases unmatched: 12. CDR1 and CDR2 (germline): MNHNS, SASEGT.